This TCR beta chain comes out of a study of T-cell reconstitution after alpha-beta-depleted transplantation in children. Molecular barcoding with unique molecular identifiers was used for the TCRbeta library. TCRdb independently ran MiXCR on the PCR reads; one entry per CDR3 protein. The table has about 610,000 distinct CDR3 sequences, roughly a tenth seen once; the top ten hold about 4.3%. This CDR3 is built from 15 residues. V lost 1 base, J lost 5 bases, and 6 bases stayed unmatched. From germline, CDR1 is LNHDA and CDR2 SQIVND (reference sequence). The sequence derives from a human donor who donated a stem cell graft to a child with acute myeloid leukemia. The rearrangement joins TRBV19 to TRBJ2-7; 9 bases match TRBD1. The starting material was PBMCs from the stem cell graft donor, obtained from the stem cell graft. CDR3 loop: CASSIGRDRVHEQYF. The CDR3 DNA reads TGTGCCAGTAGTATAGGCCGGGACAGGGTCCACGAGCAGTACTTC.